Listed below are T cell receptor beta chains from one sample, sequenced in a study of blood T cell repertoires in COVID-19. Clones were read by immunoSEQ multiplex PCR, and TCRdb kept only the in-frame ones, dropping some. The sample gives about 160,000 clones, 65% to 90% of which show up once; 6.5% to 9% is in the top ten. The sequenced material came from peripheral blood. The receptors here all came from a woman in her 40s with COVID-19, enrolled during active disease. CDR3s include the opening cysteine and the closing phenylalanine or tryptophan. Each record gives: V gene, clone size, D gene, J gene, CDR3 DNA, CDR3 protein. A D gene is named only where the DNA matches it firmly. Clone size is shown for a subset of rows, as once, few, many or a class of expanded clone.

>TRBV5-4|NA|TRBD2|TRBJ2-2
TGTGCCATCCCCCGGGGGGAGAGGGGCACCGGGGAGCTGTTTTTT
CAIPRGERGTGELFF
>TRBV11-2|NA|TRBD1|TRBJ2-5
TGTGCCAGCAGCTTAGGTGGGACAGGGGGGCAAGAGACCCAGTACTTC
CASSLGGTGGQETQYF
>TRBV9|NA|TRBD2|TRBJ2-7
TGTGCCAGCAGCGTAGACCTTAGCGGGAGTTCCCAACCTCCTTACGAGCAGTACTTC
CASSVDLSGSSQPPYEQYF
>TRBV7-3|NA|NA|TRBJ2-2
TGTGCCAGCAGCCGACCGGGAACCGGGGAGCTGTTTTTT
CASSRPGTGELFF
>TRBV12-5|NA|TRBD1|TRBJ1-1
TGTGCTAGTGGCCCCGGGACAGGCAACACTGAAGCTTTCTTT
CASGPGTGNTEAFF
>TRBV11-2|NA|TRBD2|TRBJ2-5
TGTGCCAGCAGCCCACAAATAGCGGGGGTACGGGAGACCCAGTACTTC
CASSPQIAGVRETQYF
>TRBV30|NA|TRBD1|TRBJ2-1
TGTGCCGGAACAGGGGTCCGCTCCTACAATGAGCAGTTCTTC
CAGTGVRSYNEQFF
>TRBV6-5|few|TRBD2|TRBJ2-3
TGTGCCAGCAGGGGAGGGACTAGCGGGGCCGATACGCAGTATTTT
CASRGGTSGADTQYF
>TRBV7-2|NA|NA|TRBJ2-3
TGTGCCAGCAGCCCGGGACTCAGCGCAGATACGCAGTATTTT
CASSPGLSADTQYF
>TRBV27|NA|NA|TRBJ1-6
TGTGCCAGCAGGAGGACTACAGTGTCAAGCTCCTATAATTCACCCCTCCACTTT
CASRRTTVSSSYNSPLHF
>TRBV2|NA|TRBD1|TRBJ2-1
TGTGCCAGCAGTGAAGTCGCGGGACAGGGGGCCTACAATGAGCAGTTCTTC
CASSEVAGQGAYNEQFF
>TRBV3-1/TRBV3-2|few|NA|TRBJ1-6
TGTGCCAGCAGCCCAACAGTATATAATTCACCCCTCCACTTT
CASSPTVYNSPLHF
>TRBV19|NA|NA|TRBJ2-1
TGTGCCAGTAGTAGGAACAGCCTAAGCTCCTACAATGAGCAGTTCTTC
CASSRNSLSSYNEQFF
>TRBV19|once|NA|TRBJ2-4
TGTGCCTCAATTTCCGGGACATCTTCAGCCAAAAACATTCAGTACTTC
CASISGTSSAKNIQYF
>TRBV12-3/TRBV12-4|NA|NA|TRBJ1-1
TGTGCCAGCAGTTTCTCCGGGAACACTGAAGCTTTCTTT
CASSFSGNTEAFF
>TRBV6-4|many|TRBD1|TRBJ2-3
TGTGCCAGCAGTGACTCGATACAGGGGGCAGATACGCAGTATTTT
CASSDSIQGADTQYF
>TRBV27|NA|NA|TRBJ2-3
TGTGCCAGCCGCGGGTGGGATACGCAGTATTTT
CASRGWDTQYF
>TRBV18|NA|NA|TRBJ1-5
TGTGCCAGCTCACCACGTGTCCCTGAGGGCAATCAGCCCCAGCATTTT
CASSPRVPEGNQPQHF
>TRBV7-9|NA|TRBD2|TRBJ2-7
TGTGCCAGCAGCTCCCGACTAGCGGGACCCTACGAGCAGTACTTC
CASSSRLAGPYEQYF
>TRBV11-2|NA|TRBD2|TRBJ2-1
TGTGCCAGCAGCTTACGTACTAGCGGGACCCCCTACAATGAGCAGTTCTTC
CASSLRTSGTPYNEQFF
>TRBV5-1|NA|TRBD2|TRBJ2-5
TGCGCCAGCAGCGGGGTTATTGCGGGGGGACAAGAGACCCAGTACTTC
CASSGVIAGGQETQYF
>TRBV11-2|few|NA|TRBJ2-2
TGTGCCAGCAGCACAGAAACCGGGGAGCTGTTTTTT
CASSTETGELFF
>TRBV3-1/TRBV3-2|NA|TRBD1|TRBJ1-6
TGTGCCAGCAGCCAATTGGGGGGACAGGGAAATTCACCCCTCCACTTT
CASSQLGGQGNSPLHF
>TRBV29-1|NA|TRBD1|TRBJ2-2
TGCAGCGCTGGGACAGCTAACACCGGGGAGCTGTTTTTT
CSAGTANTGELFF
>TRBV10-3|NA|NA|TRBJ1-1
TGTGCCATCAGTTCCCTGACACCCATGAACACTGAAGCTTTCTTT
CAISSLTPMNTEAFF
>TRBV18|NA|TRBD1|TRBJ1-2
TGTGCCAGCTCATCGGGGACAGGGCAAGGGTCCTATGGCTACACCTTC
CASSSGTGQGSYGYTF
>TRBV30|NA|NA|TRBJ2-5
TGTGCCTGGAAGCCACGGGGGGAGACCCAGTACTTC
CAWKPRGETQYF
>TRBV5-1|NA|NA|TRBJ2-7
TGCGCCAGCAGCTTGGCCACCGGGATAATGGGCGAGCAGTACTTC
CASSLATGIMGEQYF
>TRBV4-1|NA|TRBD1|TRBJ1-5
TGCGCCAGCAGCCACCCCAAAGGCACTCAGGGGGACAATCAGCCCCAGCATTTT
CASSHPKGTQGDNQPQHF
>TRBV7-2|NA|NA|TRBJ1-5
TGTGCCAGCAGCTCTAATACAGTATCGGCGCCCCAGCATTTT
CASSSNTVSAPQHF
>TRBV28|few|NA|TRBJ1-1
TGTGCCAGCAGTTTAGGCCGTGAAGCTTTCTTT
CASSLGREAFF
>TRBV30|few|TRBD2|TRBJ2-5
TGTGCCTGGAGAAAGGGAGGGGTGGAGACCCAGTACTTC
CAWRKGGVETQYF
>TRBV13|NA|TRBD2|TRBJ2-5
TGTGCCAGCAGCGCCCTAGGGACTAGCGGGCTCCAAGAGACCCAGTACTTC
CASSALGTSGLQETQYF
>TRBV20-1|NA|NA|TRBJ2-5
TGCAGTGCTGCGAAAGAGACCCAGTACTTC
CSAAKETQYF
>TRBV5-6|NA|NA|TRBJ1-5
TGTGCCAGCAGCTTCGCACTCGGTGGCAATCAGCCCCAGCATTTT
CASSFALGGNQPQHF
>TRBV2|NA|NA|TRBJ1-2
TGTGCCAGCACTCGACAGAACTATGGCTACACCTTC
CASTRQNYGYTF
>TRBV24-1|many|NA|TRBJ2-3
TGTGCCACCAGTGACGGCAGACACCTAAAAGATACGCAGTATTTT
CATSDGRHLKDTQYF
>TRBV28|NA|TRBD1|TRBJ1-2
TGTGCCAGCAGTTTACGACAGGGGCGCGGCTACACCTTC
CASSLRQGRGYTF
>TRBV6-4|NA|NA|TRBJ2-3
TGTGCCAGCAGTCGGGGGACCCATGGCACAGATACGCAGTATTTT
CASSRGTHGTDTQYF
>TRBV3-1/TRBV3-2|NA|TRBD2|TRBJ2-5
TGTGCCAGCAGTCGGACTAGCGGGAGGGTAGGGACCCAGTACTTC
CASSRTSGRVGTQYF
>TRBV14|NA|NA|TRBJ2-3
TGTGCCAGCAGCCTGCGACAGGTCACAGATACGCAGTATTTT
CASSLRQVTDTQYF
>TRBV5-1|NA|TRBD2|TRBJ2-3
TGCGCCAGCAGCTTGACCACTAGCGGCACAGATACGCAGTATTTT
CASSLTTSGTDTQYF
>TRBV2|NA|TRBD2|TRBJ2-5
TGTGCCAGCAGTGAGTCCAGCGGGACTTACCAAGAGACCCAGTACTTC
CASSESSGTYQETQYF
>TRBV5-4|NA|TRBD2|TRBJ2-6
TGTGCCAGCAGCCTGGGGCTAGCGGGAGTTCTTGGTGGGGCCAACGTCCTGACTTTC
CASSLGLAGVLGGANVLTF
>TRBV7-8|NA|NA|TRBJ1-2
TGTGCCAGCAGCTTAGACAGGGCGGCTGGCTACACCTTC
CASSLDRAAGYTF
>TRBV5-4|NA|TRBD2|TRBJ2-2
TGTGCCAGCAGCCTATCGACGACTAGCCCCGGGGAGCTGTTTTTT
CASSLSTTSPGELFF
>TRBV4-1|NA|NA|TRBJ1-5
TGCGCCAGCAGCCAAACTGACAGATACAATCAGCCCCAGCATTTT
CASSQTDRYNQPQHF
>TRBV19|NA|NA|TRBJ2-3
TGTGCCAGTAGCCGTGGCGGAGAGGGGGCAGATACGCAGTATTTT
CASSRGGEGADTQYF
>TRBV9|NA|NA|TRBJ1-4
TGTGCCAGCAGACCCCTCGGCGGCGAGGGGTTTTTT
CASRPLGGEGFF